This note documents a single T cell receptor (beta chain) sequence. What it binds is not known. This entry is derived from a study of T cell responses to AZD1222 COVID-19 vaccine. Overall study findings and caveats: Rises in breadth and depth of Spike-specific TCRs came after two AZD1222 doses. Samples come after the peak T cell response, not at day 14.

Germline V gene lookup returns CDR1 SGHRS and CDR2 YFSETQ. The CDR3 consists of 17 residues. After removal of 4 bases from V and 7 bases from J, the junction contained 16 bases not matched to a gene. Assay: immunoSEQ multiplex PCR; the TCRdb copy retains only in-frame clones and omits some. The sample records roughly 200,000 clones, approximately 90% being singletons. The clonotype comes from an adult who received the AZD1222 COVID-19 vaccine. The material was peripheral blood, obtained 28 days after the second AZD1222 dose. The J gene is TRBJ2-3, the V gene TRBV5-1; 9 bases fit TRBD2. CDR3 loop: CASSKGRAREGLNTQYF. DNA for the CDR3: TGCGCCAGCAGCAAAGGGAGGGCGCGGGAGGGCCTGAATACGCAGTATTTT.